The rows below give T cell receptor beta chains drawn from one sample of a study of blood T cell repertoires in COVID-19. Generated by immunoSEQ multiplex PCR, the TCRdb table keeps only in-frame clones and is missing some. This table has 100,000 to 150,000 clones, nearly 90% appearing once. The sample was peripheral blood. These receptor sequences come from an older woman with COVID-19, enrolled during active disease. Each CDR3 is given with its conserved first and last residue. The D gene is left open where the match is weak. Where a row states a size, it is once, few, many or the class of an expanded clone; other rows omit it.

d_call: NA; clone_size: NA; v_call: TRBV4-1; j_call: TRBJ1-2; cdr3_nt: TGCGCCAGCAGCGGTTTCCGGGGGAACTATGGCTACACCTTC; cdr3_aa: CASSGFRGNYGYTF
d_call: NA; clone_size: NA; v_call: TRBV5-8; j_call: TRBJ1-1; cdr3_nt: TGTGCCAGCAGCTGGGAACAGGGTGGAGGCACTGAAGCTTTCTTT; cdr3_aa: CASSWEQGGGTEAFF
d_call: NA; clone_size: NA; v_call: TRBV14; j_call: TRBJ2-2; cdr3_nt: TGTGCCAGCAGCCAAGTCGACCGGAGGGCCCTCGCCGGGGAGCTGTTTTTT; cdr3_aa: CASSQVDRRALAGELFF
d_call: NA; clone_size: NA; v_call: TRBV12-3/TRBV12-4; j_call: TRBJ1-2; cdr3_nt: TGTGCCAGCAGTTTTCCAGGGGTCGGCTACACCTTC; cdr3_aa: CASSFPGVGYTF
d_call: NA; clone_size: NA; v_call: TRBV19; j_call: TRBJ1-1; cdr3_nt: TGTGCCAGTAGTCCGATGCGACAGGCGCGACGGAACACTGAAGCTTTCTTT; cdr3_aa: CASSPMRQARRNTEAFF
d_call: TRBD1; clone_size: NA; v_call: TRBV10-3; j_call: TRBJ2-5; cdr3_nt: TGTGCCATCAGAGGGACAGAGCAAGAGACCCAGTACTTC; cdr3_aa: CAIRGTEQETQYF
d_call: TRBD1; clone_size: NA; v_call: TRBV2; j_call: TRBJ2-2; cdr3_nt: TGTGCCAGAGACAGGGACGAGAACACCGGGGAGCTGTTTTTT; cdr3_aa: CARDRDENTGELFF
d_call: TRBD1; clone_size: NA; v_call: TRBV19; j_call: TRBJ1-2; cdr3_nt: TGTGCCAGTAGTCCGCGACAGGGGTGGGATGGCTACACCTTC; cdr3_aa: CASSPRQGWDGYTF
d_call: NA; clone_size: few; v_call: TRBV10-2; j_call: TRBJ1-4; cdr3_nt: TGCGCCAGCAGTGGGGGGAGGTCTAATGAAAAACTGTTTTTT; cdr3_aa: CASSGGRSNEKLFF
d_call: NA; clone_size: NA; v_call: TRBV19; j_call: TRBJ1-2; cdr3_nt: TGTGCCAGTAGTATGGGGGCCGCGGGCTACACCTTC; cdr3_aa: CASSMGAAGYTF
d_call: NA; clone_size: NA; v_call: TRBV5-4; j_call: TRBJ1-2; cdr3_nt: TGTGCCAGCCCAGCTGTAGGGCAGGGGCATGGCTACACCTTC; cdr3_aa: CASPAVGQGHGYTF
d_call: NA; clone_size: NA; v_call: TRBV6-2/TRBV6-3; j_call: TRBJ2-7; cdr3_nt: TGTGCCAGCAGTTACCCGGTAGACGAGCAGTACTTC; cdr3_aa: CASSYPVDEQYF
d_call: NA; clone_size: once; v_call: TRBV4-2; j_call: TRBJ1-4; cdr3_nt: TGTGCCAGCAGCCAAGAATCAGCAACTAATGAAAAACTGTTTTTT; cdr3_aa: CASSQESATNEKLFF
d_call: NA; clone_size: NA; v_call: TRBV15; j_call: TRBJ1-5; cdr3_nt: TGTGCCACCAGCTTCCAAGGACTTGAGGTGGGCAATCAGCCCCAGCATTTT; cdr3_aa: CATSFQGLEVGNQPQHF
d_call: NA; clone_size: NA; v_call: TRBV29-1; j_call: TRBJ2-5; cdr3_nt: TGCAGCCACCGCGCGGGAGAGACCCAGTACTTC; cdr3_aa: CSHRAGETQYF
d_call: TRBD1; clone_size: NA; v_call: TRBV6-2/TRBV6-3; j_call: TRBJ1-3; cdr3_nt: TGTGCCAGCAGTTACCGGGGACAGGTAGCTGACACCATATATTTT; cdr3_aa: CASSYRGQVADTIYF
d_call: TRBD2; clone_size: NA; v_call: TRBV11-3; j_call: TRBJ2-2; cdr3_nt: TGTGCCAGCAGCTCAGCGGGACTAGCGGGGAGCGATCTGCGCACCGGGGAGCTGTTTTTT; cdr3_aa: CASSSAGLAGSDLRTGELFF
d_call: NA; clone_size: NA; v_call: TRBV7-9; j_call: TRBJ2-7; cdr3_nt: TGTGCCAGCAGCCCCCGTGGGGCCGCCTCCTACGAGCAGTACTTC; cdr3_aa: CASSPRGAASYEQYF
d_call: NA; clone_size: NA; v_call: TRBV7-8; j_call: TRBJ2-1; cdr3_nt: TGTGCCAGCAGCTTAGTCTGGTGGGATAGCGGTGACAATGAGCAGTTCTTC; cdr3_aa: CASSLVWWDSGDNEQFF
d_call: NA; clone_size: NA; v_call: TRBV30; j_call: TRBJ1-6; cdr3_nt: TGTGCCTGGAGAGATGTCGGGACACTTTATAATTCACCCCTCCACTTT; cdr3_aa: CAWRDVGTLYNSPLHF